A selection of T cell receptor beta chains follows, all from one sample in a study of T cell responses to AZD1222 COVID-19 vaccine. The assay was immunoSEQ multiplex PCR, and TCRdb's table has in-frame clones only and misses some. The sample has about 140,000 clones; roughly 88% are singletons. Sequencing used peripheral blood, obtained on day 0 of AZD1222 vaccination. The receptors originated from an adult in good health. Both conserved end residues are trimmed from each CDR3. The D gene is left open where the match is weak. Not all rows give a size; the values are once, few, many and, for expanded clones, a class.

>14|-|TRBJ2-6|TRBV5-1|-
ASSLGGSSGANVLT
>11|TRBD2|TRBJ2-5|TRBV2|-
ASRAGGPETQY
>10|TRBD2|TRBJ2-1|TRBV7-9|once
ASSFPGLEQF
>13|-|TRBJ1-2|TRBV4-2|once
ASSRGGQEGYGYT
>10|-|TRBJ1-2|TRBV27|-
ASRGTADRYT
>14|TRBD1|TRBJ1-2|TRBV4-2|-
ASSPRDSESNYGYT
>12|TRBD2|TRBJ2-3|TRBV30|-
AWSIAGGTDTQY
>11|-|TRBJ2-7|TRBV27|-
ASSLGQLYEQY
>12|-|TRBJ1-1|TRBV9|once
ASSAQRGNTEAF
>15|-|TRBJ1-4|TRBV15|-
ATSTLRGGDGNEKLF
>14|TRBD2|TRBJ2-3|TRBV5-1|-
ASSPDPTSGTDTQY
>13|TRBD1|TRBJ1-2|TRBV6-5|few
ASSYRDRGSYGYT
>10|-|TRBJ1-5|TRBV4-1|-
ASSQVNQPQH
>12|-|TRBJ2-2|TRBV4-1|many
ASSPDMGTGELF
>12|TRBD1|TRBJ1-4|TRBV6-6|once
ATGTGTTNEKLF
>13|-|TRBJ2-2|TRBV4-2|-
ASSQDSAGTGELF
>13|-|TRBJ1-1|TRBV7-9|-
ASSPSTGQKTEAF
>14|TRBD1|TRBJ1-3|TRBV2|-
ASSELGQGAGNTIY
>15|TRBD2|TRBJ2-3|TRBV19|-
ASSPTPTSGLTDTQY
>12|-|TRBJ1-6|TRBV6-6|once
ASSRNSYNSPLH
>11|TRBD2|TRBJ2-7|TRBV5-4|-
ASSRDYSYEQY
>9|-|TRBJ2-1|TRBV19|-
ASTKALEQF
>11|-|TRBJ2-7|TRBV25-1|-
AHQGRGNYEQY
>11|-|TRBJ1-5|TRBV11-2|-
ASSGGVRQPQH
>10|TRBD1|TRBJ1-1|TRBV25-1|few
ASTWGDRWSF
>13|-|TRBJ1-6|TRBV11-2|-
ASSQGRGPNSPLH
>9|-|TRBJ2-1|TRBV2|-
ASLRGYEQF
>10|-|TRBJ2-7|TRBV18|-
ASSPGSEEQY
>12|TRBD1|TRBJ1-1|TRBV19|-
ASSPGQGNTEAF
>12|-|TRBJ2-1|TRBV7-8|-
ASSLVANYNEQF
>12|-|TRBJ2-3|TRBV13|once
ASSFGTSTDTQY
>11|TRBD1|TRBJ1-2|TRBV6-1|-
ASGTGGNYGYT
>12|-|TRBJ1-1|TRBV28|-
ASSLLAGDTEAF